The rows below give T cell receptor beta chains drawn from one sample of a study of PD-L1 blockade in urothelial cancer. Clones were sequenced by immunoSEQ multiplex PCR, and TCRdb holds only the in-frame ones, with some missing. This sample has roughly 76,000 clones, with around 93% found just once. The sequencing here drew on PBMCs, taken around atezolizumab (anti-PD-L1) treatment. These TCRs come from a woman at least 80 years old with urothelial cancer. CDR3s include the opening cysteine and the closing phenylalanine or tryptophan. Fields, in order: clone size, D gene, J gene, V gene, CDR3 DNA, CDR3 protein. D genes are given only for firm matches. Where a row states a size, it is once, few, many or the class of an expanded clone; other rows omit it.

. | TRBD2 | TRBJ2-5 | TRBV2 | TGTGCCAGCAGTGGACTAGCGGGAGGGAAAGAGACCCAGTACTTC | CASSGLAGGKETQYF
. | . | TRBJ2-2 | TRBV28 | TGTGCCAGCAGTTTAGACATCACCGGGGAGCTGTTTTTT | CASSLDITGELFF
. | TRBD2 | TRBJ2-3 | TRBV27 | TGTGCCAGCAGTCCGGGTGGGGGGAGGGCTAGTACAGATACGCAGTATTTT | CASSPGGGRASTDTQYF
. | TRBD2 | TRBJ2-5 | TRBV5-6 | TGTGCCAGCAGCTTGTTAAGCGGGAGGGCCGGGGCCCAGTACTTC | CASSLLSGRAGAQYF
few | . | TRBJ1-2 | TRBV19 | TGTGCCACCGGGGATTTGTACGGCTACACCTTC | CATGDLYGYTF
. | TRBD2 | TRBJ2-3 | TRBV11-2 | TGTGCCAGCAGCTCCCCGGGGGGTTCGGTTACGCAGTATTTT | CASSSPGGSVTQYF
. | . | TRBJ2-1 | TRBV28 | TGTGCCAGCACCTCCGTTGAGCCACGCCGGAGTAATGAGCAGTTCTTC | CASTSVEPRRSNEQFF
. | TRBD1 | TRBJ1-3 | TRBV28 | TGTGCCAGCACCTCCCCGGGACAGAGATCCTCTGGAAACACCATATATTTT | CASTSPGQRSSGNTIYF
. | . | TRBJ2-1 | TRBV14 | TGTGCCAGCAGCCAAGCGGGGTACAATGAGCAGTTCTTC | CASSQAGYNEQFF
once | TRBD2 | TRBJ2-2 | TRBV5-1 | TGCGCCAGCAGCTTCCTACCCCGGGCTAGCGGGGGGAACACCGGGGAGCTGTTTTTT | CASSFLPRASGGNTGELFF
. | . | TRBJ2-3 | TRBV30 | TGTGCCTGGAGCGGTCCAGATACGCAGTATTTT | CAWSGPDTQYF
. | . | TRBJ1-6 | TRBV5-6 | TGTGCCAGCAGCGAGAGCCCCTATAATTCACCCCTCCACTTT | CASSESPYNSPLHF
. | TRBD1 | TRBJ1-5 | TRBV19 | TGTGCCAGTAGCCTTTCCGGGACAGGGGTCAATAGCAATCAGCCCCAGCATTTT | CASSLSGTGVNSNQPQHF
. | . | TRBJ2-2 | TRBV30 | TGTGCCTGGAGTGTACTGGCCGGAGGGCCCGGGGAGCTGTTTTTT | CAWSVLAGGPGELFF
. | . | TRBJ1-2 | TRBV7-9 | TGTGCCAGCAGCTTTCGGGACATCAACTATGGCTACACCTTC | CASSFRDINYGYTF
. | . | TRBJ2-5 | TRBV18 | TGTGCCAGCTCACCAGAGGTTTTCGGAGTAGGGACCCAGTACTTC | CASSPEVFGVGTQYF